This T cell receptor (beta chain) appears in the sequencing data of a study of beta chain features in type 1 diabetes. Investigators reverse transcribed all isolated RNA, so they sequenced expressed TCRB transcripts. Clones were read by immunoSEQ multiplex PCR, and TCRdb kept only the in-frame ones, dropping some. The repertoire holds 300,000 to 350,000 clones, with 12% to 15% as singletons. V lost 2 bases and J 2 bases, leaving 16 bases between the germline ends. This CDR3 is built from 17 residues. Per germline, CDR1 ENHRY and CDR2 SYGVKD. Study-wide findings and caveats: cDNA-based sequencing might over-represent cells highly expressing TCR.

On this clone: The antigen is not known.

Material: central memory CD4+ T cells from blood. The origin of this receptor is a man aged 30 to 39 in good health. The chain joins TRBV10-3 to TRBJ2-1; D might be TRBD2 (7 bases). CDR3 DNA: TGTGCCATCAGTGAGCCGGGGGGCAGGGTGGCCTACAATGAGCAGTTCTTC. It codes for CAISEPGGRVAYNEQFF.